Only a few counts were recorded for the clone carrying this T cell receptor beta chain. The antigen is unknown. The data originate from a study of CD8+ T cells in alopecia areata. Study-wide context: A 6-month period off drug followed tofacitinib, which lasted 6 to 18 months.

Study-wide points: Scalp samples also yield sequences of resident alphabeta T cells from normal skin. Lesional scalp exceeded normal scalp in clonality, especially in alopecia totalis/universalis.

Germline CDR1 reads GTSNPN; CDR2 reads SVGIG (reference sequence). CDR3 length equals 16 residues. Trimming cost V 4 bases and J 2 bases; bases outside gene matches: 7. Lesional scalp punch biopsies and peripheral blood came from alopecia areata patients. Once RNA had been extracted, it was reverse transcribed into cDNA to act as the sequencing template. Profiling relied on immunoSEQ multiplex PCR, and the TCRdb table lists in-frame clones only, not all of them. Altogether approximately 150,000 clones are present, 51% being singletons, with the ten largest covering 0.99%. The TCR originated in a human donor with alopecia areata. The sequencing used CD4+ T cells sorted from blood, collected at week 0. J is TRBJ2-2 and V is TRBV30; 10 bases map to TRBD2. The CDR3: CAWKPASGGNTGELFF. The CDR3 bases are TGTGCCTGGAAACCCGCTAGCGGGGGCAACACCGGGGAGCTGTTTTTT.